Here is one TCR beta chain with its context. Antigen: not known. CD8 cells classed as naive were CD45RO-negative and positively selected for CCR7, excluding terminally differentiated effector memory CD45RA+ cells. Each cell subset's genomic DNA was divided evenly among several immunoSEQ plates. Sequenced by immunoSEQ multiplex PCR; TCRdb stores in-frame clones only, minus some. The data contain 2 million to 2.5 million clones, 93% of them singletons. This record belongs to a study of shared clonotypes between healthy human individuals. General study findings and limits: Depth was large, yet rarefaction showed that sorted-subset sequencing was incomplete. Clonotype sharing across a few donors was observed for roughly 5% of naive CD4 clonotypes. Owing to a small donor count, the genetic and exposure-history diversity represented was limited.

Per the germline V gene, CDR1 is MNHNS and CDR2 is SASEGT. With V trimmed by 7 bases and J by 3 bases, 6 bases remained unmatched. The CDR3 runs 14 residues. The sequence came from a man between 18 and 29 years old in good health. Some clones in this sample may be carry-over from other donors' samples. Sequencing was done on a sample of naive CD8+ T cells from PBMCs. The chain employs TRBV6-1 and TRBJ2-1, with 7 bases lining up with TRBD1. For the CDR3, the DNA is TGTGCCAGCATTCTTCGGGACAGCTACAATGAGCAGTTCTTC. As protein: CASILRDSYNEQFF.